This T cell receptor beta chain originates from a study of tumor-infiltrating lymphocytes in localized non-small cell lung cancer. Study-wide results and caveats: Different pieces of the same tissue were used for each assay. Higher tumor T cell infiltration than in uninvolved lung was supported by TCRbeta sequencing.

The data were produced by immunoSEQ multiplex PCR, yet TCRdb's version contains in-frame clones alone and is incomplete. This sample carries around 15,000 clones, around 84% of them seen once, and the ten largest clones take about a tenth. Of note for this clone: The antigen remains undetermined.

The CDR3 consists of 14 residues. The germline CDR1 and CDR2 sequences are MNHNS and SASEGT. V gave up 6 bases and J gave up 6 bases, with 15 bases separating them. The receptor's source is a human donor with non-small cell lung cancer. The sample comprised uninvolved lung tissue not adjacent to the tumor. V and J are TRBV6-1 and TRBJ2-1, with D possibly TRBD1 on 6 matching bases. The CDR3 spells CASRGAGVGNEQFF. The CDR3 nucleotides read TGTGCCAGCAGGGGGGCAGGGGTGGGCAATGAGCAGTTCTTC.